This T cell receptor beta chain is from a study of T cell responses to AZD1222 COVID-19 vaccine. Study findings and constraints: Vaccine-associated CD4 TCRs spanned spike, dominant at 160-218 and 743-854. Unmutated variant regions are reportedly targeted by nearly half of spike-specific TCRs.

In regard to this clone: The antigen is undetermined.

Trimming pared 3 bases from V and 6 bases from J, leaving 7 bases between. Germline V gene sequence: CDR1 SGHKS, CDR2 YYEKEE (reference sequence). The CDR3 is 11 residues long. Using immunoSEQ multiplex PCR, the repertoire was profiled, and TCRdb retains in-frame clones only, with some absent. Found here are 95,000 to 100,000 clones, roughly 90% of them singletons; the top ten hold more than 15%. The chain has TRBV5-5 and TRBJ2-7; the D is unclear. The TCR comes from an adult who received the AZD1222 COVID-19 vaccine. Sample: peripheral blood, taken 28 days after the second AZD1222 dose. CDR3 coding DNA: TGTGCCAGCAGCTCGACGATCGAGCAGTACTTC. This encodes CASSSTIEQYF.